This T cell receptor beta chain was retrieved from a study of blood T cell repertoires in COVID-19 (TCRdb year 2020). Background for the entire study: Samples covering the acute and convalescent phases of COVID-19 were provided by collaborators in the United States, Italy and Spain. A de-identified subject ID, COVID-19 status, age in years and sex were almost always included in the sample metadata. The repertoires were made available in a free public database intended to serve as a resource for research on the immune response to SARS-CoV-2. Samples came from the ongoing ImmuneRACE study (first 160 participants) plus 1,254 subjects from 6 global collaborators. The prospective study material was composed of cDNA or gDNA derived from T cells, B-cell-depleted T cells, or PBMCs. The dataset comprised deeply sampled blood TCRbeta repertoires from subjects exposed to, actively infected with, or recovered from COVID-19. Where HLA class I and class II types were available, the types were taken from metadata supplied by the sample provider, not from assay-based typing. Here is what the overall study found, with its caveats: The quantity of clinical and demographic metadata differed by source and by participant and was supplied without curation.

Worth noting for this clone: It has no known antigen specificity. Per-base quality was not reported, and no clone a single base away is much larger than it.

TCRbeta CDR3 regions were amplified from genomic DNA using the immunoSEQ Assay, a bias-controlled multiplex PCR. As for the original processing: The number of nucleated cells in each sample was estimated by amplification of reference gene primers within the assay. To quantify the absolute abundance of each unique TCRbeta CDR3 rearrangement, sequence reads were collapsed and filtered. For each sample, productive Simpson clonality was calculated by taking the square root of Simpson's diversity index across productive rearrangements. TCRdb carries this immuneACCESS record with in-frame sequences only. Its versions omit some clonotypes, under half of them owing to an unresolved V gene in the studies checked, with the rest unexplained. The V and J calls and the clone size are those of that table, but D and trimming were determined from the DNA. This sample gives about 220,000 clones in total; about 80% of them show up just once. The top ten constitute roughly 3% of the sample.

Another Seattle source contributed samples from volunteer blood donors who had recovered from COVID-19. Each collaborating institution followed its own protocols to collect whole blood in K2EDTA tubes. For TCRbeta analysis, collaborator samples were shipped as frozen whole blood, as isolated PBMCs, or as DNA extracted from either sample type. V and J are truncated by 6 bases and 4 bases respectively, leaving an intervening sequence of 4 bases. CDR1 and CDR2 are read off the germline V gene as ENHRY and SYGVKD. Counted from cysteine to phenylalanine, this CDR3 has 11 amino acids. Only CDR3 DNA remains: 33 bases, in frame from the first base.

The chain was built from TRBV10-3 and TRBJ2-1, with no reliable assignment of the D segment. Input material: peripheral blood. The sequence came from a woman aged 25 to 39 who had recovered from COVID-19. Here the CDR3 is given as CAIRTYNEQFF. Read as DNA, the sequence is TGTGCCATCAGGACTTACAATGAGCAGTTCTTC.